The 26 T cell receptor beta chains presented below share a single source sample, sequenced in a study of shared clonotypes between healthy human individuals. This table comes from immunoSEQ multiplex PCR, and its TCRdb copy is limited to in-frame clones, with some not included. The sample has about 2.4 million clones, approximately 92% seen once; the top ten hold about 0.13%. Specimen: naive CD4+ T cells sorted from blood. Specified subset: CD45RA+ positively selected. These receptors were obtained from a man aged 18 to 35 in good health.

The rearrangement joins TRBV1 to TRBJ2-3; TRBD2 is the table's D call, not checked against the DNA. TRBV1 is designated a pseudogene. The CDR3 covers 16 residues. In nucleotides, the CDR3 is TGCACCAGCAGCCATCAAATCTCGGGGGGGACAGATACGCAGTATTTT. Its translation: CTSSHQISGGTDTQYF.

The chain carries TRBV7-2 and TRBJ1-3; D not resolved. The CDR3 has 13 residues. V lost 0 bases and J lost 12, with 12 bases in between. The germline V gene encodes CDR1 SGHTA and CDR2 FQGNSA. The CDR3 DNA is TGTGCCAGCAGCTTAGCTTACAGCTTCGGCATATATTTT. Translated, it gives CASSLAYSFGIYF.

The genes are TRBV5-5 and TRBJ2-7; 7 bases line up with TRBD1. With V trimmed by 2 bases and J by 4 bases, 9 bases remained unmatched. The CDR3 covers 15 residues. In germline, CDR1 is SGHKS, CDR2 YYEKEE (reference sequence). The CDR3 here is CASSLGGQGLYEQYF. Here the CDR3 DNA reads TGTGCCAGCAGCTTAGGGGGCCAGGGTCTTTACGAGCAGTACTTC. The full variable domain, rest sourced from reference TRBV5-5 and TRBJ2-7, is DAGVTQSPTHLIKTRGQQVTLRCSPISGHKSVSWYQQVLGQGPQFIFQYYEKEERGRGNFPDRFSARQFPNYSSELNVNALLLGDSALYLCASSLGGQGLYEQYFGPGTRLTVT.

This sequence joins TRBV4-3 and TRBJ1-2; 7 nucleotides align to TRBD1. This CDR3 contains 15 residues. CDR1 and CDR2 (germline): LGHNA, YSLEER. Trimming took 1 base from V and 5 from J; bases not matched to a gene: 7. CDR3 residues: CASSQGQGMAYGYTF. The CDR3 region has the DNA TGCGCCAGCAGCCAAGGACAGGGTATGGCGTATGGCTACACCTTC.

The chain recombines TRBV15 with TRBJ1-2, with a tentative D call TRBD1 (6 bases). This CDR3 is 15 amino acids long. Germline V lookup: CDR1 LNHNV, CDR2 YYDKDF (reference sequence). V was clipped by 0 bases and J by 6 bases, with 14 bases between them. Written as DNA, the CDR3 is TGTGCCACCAGCAGAGATCTCACAGGGTTTGATGGCTACACCTTC. Amino acid sequence: CATSRDLTGFDGYTF. The full variable domain, in which reference TRBV15 and TRBJ1-2 provide the parts outside the CDR3, is DAMVIQNPRYQVTQFGKPVTLSCSQTLNHNVMYWYQQKSSQAPKLLFHYYDKDFNNEADTPDNFQSRRPNTSFCFLDIRSPGLGDTAMYLCATSRDLTGFDGYTFGSGTRLTVV.

The chain is built from TRBV11-2 and TRBJ2-7; unclear D gene. The CDR3 spans 12 residues. V was pared by 5 bases and J by 0 bases, with 5 bases between. Germline-derived CDR1 and CDR2 are SGHAT and FQNNGV. CDR3 amino acids: CASSQHSYEQYF. The CDR3 region has the DNA TGTGCCAGCAGCCAGCACTCCTACGAGCAGTACTTC.

This clone showed up just once. The genes are TRBV7-6 and TRBJ2-7, with 7 bases fitting TRBD2. V gave up 2 bases and J gave up 11 bases; unmatched junction bases: 9. Looked up from germline, CDR1 is SGHVS and CDR2 is FNYEAQ. The CDR3 runs 13 residues. The CDR3 sequence: CASSLSGLENKYF. In nucleotides, the CDR3 is TGTGCCAGCAGCTTATCCGGACTAGAAAATAAGTACTTC. The entire variable domain, with the rest obtained from reference TRBV7-6 and TRBJ2-7, is as follows: GAGVSQSPRYKVTKRGQDVALRCDPISGHVSLYWYRQALGQGPEFLTYFNYEAQQDKSGLPNDRFSAERPEGSISTLTIQRTEQRDSAMYRCASSLSGLENKYFGPGTRLTVT.

In its sample, this clone was seen a few times. Other nucleotide sequences in the sample specify the same CDR3. The V gene is TRBV5-1, the J gene TRBJ1-5; tentative D call: TRBD1 (5 bases). CDR1 SGHRS and CDR2 YFSETQ come from the germline V gene. The germline V and J ends were trimmed by 4 bases and 2 bases, with 7 bases remaining between them. The CDR3 is 13 residues long. The chain's CDR3 is CASSIGGNQPQHF. The CDR3 DNA is TGCGCCAGCAGCATAGGGGGCAATCAGCCCCAGCATTTT.

This chain joins TRBV7-2 and TRBJ2-3, with 8 bases identical to TRBD2. This CDR3 contains 15 residues. Trimming cost V 3 bases and J 4 bases; bases outside gene matches: 6. Germline CDR1 is SGHTA and CDR2 is FQGNSA. The CDR3 DNA reads as TGTGCCAGCAGCTTGAGCGGGAGATCACCAGATACGCAGTATTTT. Amino acid sequence: CASSLSGRSPDTQYF.

This chain uses TRBV19 with TRBJ1-1; 7 nucleotides align to TRBD1. Germline loops: CDR1 LNHDA, CDR2 SQIVND (reference sequence). Losses at the gene ends were 9 bases for V and 1 base for J; bases not matched to a gene: 5. The CDR3 runs to 13 residues. The CDR3 here is CASSGQWNTEAFF. The DNA for the CDR3 is TGTGCCAGCTCGGGACAGTGGAACACTGAAGCTTTCTTT.

The chain combines TRBV2 with TRBJ1-2, with D perhaps TRBD1 (5 bases). Trimming removed 4 bases at V and 1 base at J, with 13 bases between. The CDR3 is made up of 15 amino acids. Germline CDR1 SNHLY, CDR2 FYNNEI. The CDR3 loop is CASSVSVRGNYGYTF. For the CDR3, the DNA is TGTGCCAGCAGTGTATCGGTTAGGGGTAACTATGGCTACACCTTC. The whole variable domain, remainder taken from reference TRBV2 and TRBJ1-2, is EPEVTQTPSHQVTQMGQEVILRCVPISNHLYFYWYRQILGQKVEFLVSFYNNEISEKSEIFDDQFSVERPDGSNFTLKIRSTKLEDSAMYFCASSVSVRGNYGYTFGSGTRLTVV.

With respect to this clone: This sample also contains other DNA sequences that code for the same CDR3. The chain couples TRBV7-9 to TRBJ2-7; D remains unclear. Looked up from germline, CDR1 is SEHNR and CDR2 is FQNEAQ (reference sequence). The CDR3 is 12 amino acids. V was trimmed by 2 bases and J by 2 bases, leaving 4 bases between them. The CDR3: CASSLQPYEQYF. The CDR3 coding sequence is TGTGCCAGCAGCTTACAGCCCTACGAGCAGTACTTC. Full variable domain (remainder filled in from reference TRBV7-9 and TRBJ2-7): DTGVSQNPRHKITKRGQNVTFRCDPISEHNRLYWYRQTLGQGPEFLTYFQNEAQLEKSRLLSDRFSAERPKGSFSTLEIQRTEQGDSAMYLCASSLQPYEQYFGPGTRLTVT.

This rearrangement joins TRBV7-6 to TRBJ1-1; D unresolved. The V end was cut by 1 base, the J end by 8 bases, with 11 bases between. This CDR3 spans 13 amino acids. Looked up from germline, CDR1 is SGHVS and CDR2 is FNYEAQ. This CDR3 reads CASSLVDSSEAFF. CDR3 nucleotides: TGTGCCAGCAGCTTAGTGGATTCCTCGGAAGCTTTCTTT.

The genes are TRBV5-5 and TRBJ1-5; 7 nucleotides agree with TRBD1. The CDR3 consists of 17 residues. Germline V lookup: CDR1 SGHKS, CDR2 YYEKEE (reference sequence). The trim removed 3 bases at V and 3 bases at J, leaving 12 bases unmatched. The CDR3 reads CASSSSWDSPLNQPQHF. Written as DNA, the CDR3 is TGTGCCAGCAGCTCCTCTTGGGACAGCCCCCTCAATCAGCCCCAGCATTTT.

CDR3 region: CASITETGGGTEAFF. The CDR3 DNA sequence: TGCGCCAGCATTACGGAAACAGGGGGAGGTACTGAAGCTTTCTTT. This sequence joins TRBV5-1 and TRBJ1-1; 8 nucleotides line up with TRBD1. V lost 6 bases and J lost 5; bases outside the gene matches: 12. Per the germline V gene, CDR1 is SGHRS and CDR2 is YFSETQ. The CDR3 extends over 15 amino acids.

This clone appeared a single time. The chain recombines TRBV15 with TRBJ1-2; D is ambiguous. The CDR3 spans 14 residues. V lost 3 bases to trimming and J lost 4 bases, with 12 bases between them. The germline V gene has CDR1 LNHNV and CDR2 YYDKDF (reference sequence). The CDR3 spells CATSSITDPYGYTF. DNA for the CDR3: TGTGCCACCAGCAGCATTACCGACCCCTATGGCTACACCTTC.

This clone was counted once. The gene calls are TRBV29-1 and TRBJ1-5, with D hard to call. The CDR3 runs 12 residues. Between the trimmed V and J ends, which lost 6 bases and 5 bases, there was a span of 11 bases. Germline V gives CDR1 SQVTM, CDR2 ANQGSEA. CDR3 sequence reads: CSVADTYQPQHF. CDR3 in DNA: TGCAGCGTCGCTGACACATATCAGCCCCAGCATTTT.

This chain links TRBV4-1 with TRBJ2-2; tentative D call: TRBD1 (6 bases). CDR1 MGHRA and CDR2 YSYEKL come from the germline V gene. Trimming pared 4 bases from V and 4 bases from J, leaving 16 bases between. CDR3 size: 16 residues. The CDR3 DNA sequence: TGCGCCAGCAGCCTAATACCGGGACACTCCACCGGGGAGCTGTTTTTT. It translates to CASSLIPGHSTGELFF.

The V call is TRBV30, the J call TRBJ2-1; TRBD2 aligns across 7 bases. Germline V gene data show CDR1 as GTSNPN and CDR2 as SVGIG (reference sequence). CDR3 length: 15 amino acids. The ends lost 0 bases at V and 5 bases at J; junction bases unmatched: 7. The CDR3 loop reads CAWSVLGTTHNEQFF. DNA for the CDR3: TGTGCCTGGAGTGTACTTGGGACTACCCACAATGAGCAGTTCTTC.

The chain is built from TRBV11-2 and TRBJ2-5, with TRBD1 matching 8 bases. Germline CDR1 and CDR2: SGHAT and FQNNGV. The CDR3 has 15 amino acids. The ends lost 5 bases at V and 4 bases at J; junction bases unmatched: 9. The DNA for the CDR3 is TGTGCCAGCAGCCACGGACAGGGACGGGGAGAGACCCAGTACTTC. As protein: CASSHGQGRGETQYF.

This clone was recorded a few times. This chain links TRBV7-2 with TRBJ2-1; D is undetermined. Trimming stripped 0 bases from V and 1 base from J, with 7 bases between. The CDR3 length is 15 residues. CDR1 is SGHTA and CDR2 is FQGNSA in the germline V gene. The CDR3 reads CASSLALRSYNEQFF. The CDR3 DNA follows: TGTGCCAGCAGCTTAGCGCTGAGGTCCTACAATGAGCAGTTCTTC.

V usage is TRBV7-9 and J usage is TRBJ2-3; D possibly uses TRBD1 or TRBD2 (6 bases each). CDR3 length: 17 residues. V lost 8 bases to trimming and J lost 0 bases, with 21 bases between them. Germline lookup yields CDR1 SEHNR and CDR2 FQNEAQ (reference sequence). In DNA, the CDR3 is TGTGCCAGCCGACAGGCACCCACTAGCACTAGCACAGATACGCAGTATTTT. Its translation is CASRQAPTSTSTDTQYF.

The chain couples TRBV5-1 to TRBJ2-7; 14 bases fit TRBD2. The germline V gene encodes CDR1 SGHRS and CDR2 YFSETQ. The CDR3 spans 16 residues. J lost 5 bases, V lost 0 bases, and 4 bases had no gene match. CDR3 bases: TGCGCCAGCAGCTTGGGGGGGACTAGCGGGAGTCACGAGCAGTACTTC. It encodes CASSLGGTSGSHEQYF.

The CDR3 nucleotides read TGCGCCAGCATCCCGGGGACAACGAACACCGGGGAGCTGTTTTTT. Encoded protein: CASIPGTTNTGELFF. The rearrangement links TRBV5-1 to TRBJ2-2, with D possibly matching TRBD1 (6 bases). Trimming removed 6 bases from V and 0 bases from J, with 12 bases in between. The CDR3 has 15 residues. CDR1 and CDR2 from the germline V gene are SGHRS and YFSETQ.

The chain has TRBV5-4 and TRBJ2-7; D is ambiguous. Per the germline V gene, CDR1 is SGHNT and CDR2 is YYREEE (reference sequence). V was trimmed by 2 bases and J by 0 bases, leaving 6 bases between them. This CDR3 comprises 13 residues. The CDR3 nucleotides read TGTGCCAGCAGCTTTATTGACTCCTACGAGCAGTACTTC. This sequence encodes CASSFIDSYEQYF. The variable domain in full, completed from reference TRBV5-4 and TRBJ2-7, reads ETGVTQSPTHLIKTRGQQVTLRCSSQSGHNTVSWYQQALGQGPQFIFQYYREEENGRGNFPPRFSGLQFPNYSSELNVNALELDDSALYLCASSFIDSYEQYFGPGTRLTVT.

This chain uses TRBV14 with TRBJ2-5, with 7 bases fitting TRBD2. Trimming removed 4 bases from V and 5 bases from J; junction bases left unmatched: 10. This CDR3 has 15 amino acids. The V gene's germline CDR1 is SGHDN and CDR2 FVKESK. The CDR3 spells CASSLLGGKAETQYF. The CDR3 bases are TGTGCCAGCAGCCTTTTGGGGGGGAAGGCTGAGACCCAGTACTTC.